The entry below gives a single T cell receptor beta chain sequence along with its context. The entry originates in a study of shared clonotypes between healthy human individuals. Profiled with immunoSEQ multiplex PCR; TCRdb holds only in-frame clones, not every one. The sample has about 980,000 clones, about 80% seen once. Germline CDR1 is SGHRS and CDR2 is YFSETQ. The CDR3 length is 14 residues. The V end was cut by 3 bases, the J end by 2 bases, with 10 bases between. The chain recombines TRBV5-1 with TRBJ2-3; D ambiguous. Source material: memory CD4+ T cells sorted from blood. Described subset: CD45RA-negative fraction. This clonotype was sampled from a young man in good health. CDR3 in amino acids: CASSSMRLTDTQYF. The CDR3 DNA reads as TGCGCCAGCAGCTCTATGAGGCTCACAGATACGCAGTATTTT.